Each of the 24 T cell receptor beta chains below was sequenced from the same sample in a study of blood T cells in healthy people across ages. It was with a sample-barcoded 5' primer and a J-beta primer mix that a second PCR of roughly 7 to 11 cycles was run. TCRdb independently ran MiXCR on the 5' RACE reads; one entry per CDR3 protein. The table has 1.8 million or so distinct CDR3 sequences, around 42% seen once; the top ten hold approximately 22%. Sequencing used blood. Every receptor here comes from a human donor in good health.

The V gene is TRBV20-1, the J gene TRBJ2-5; possibly TRBD1 for D (7 bases). Germline-derived CDR1 and CDR2 are DFQATT and SNEGSKA (reference sequence). The CDR3 runs to 12 residues. V was clipped by 3 bases and J by 4 bases, with 9 bases between them. The chain's CDR3 is CSASRGVETQYF. As DNA, the CDR3 is TGCAGTGCTAGCAGGGGGGTAGAGACCCAGTACTTC.

V is TRBV28 and J is TRBJ2-7; TRBD1 agrees at 8 bases. Germline loops: CDR1 MDHEN, CDR2 SYDVKM. The length of the CDR3 is 17 residues. After removal of 6 bases from V and 6 bases from J, the junction contained 19 bases not matched to a gene. CDR3 nucleotides: TGTGCCAGCAGCCGAACTTCCTCCGGGACAGGAGGGCGCGAGCAGTACTTC. Its translation is CASSRTSSGTGGREQYF.

CDR3 in DNA: TGCGCCAGCAGCTTGGGGGCAACCCCCTACGAGCAGTACTTC. Protein product: CASSLGATPYEQYF. This chain links TRBV5-1 with TRBJ2-7; D not resolved. V lost 0 bases and J 2 bases, leaving 9 bases between the germline ends. CDR1 and CDR2 from the germline V gene are SGHRS and YFSETQ. CDR3 length: 14 amino acids.

To note about this clonotype: A much more abundant neighbour one base away suggests this may be a read error. This chain links TRBV5-5 with TRBJ2-3; 7 nucleotides match TRBD1. The CDR3 is made up of 16 amino acids. Germline V gene data show CDR1 as SGHKS and CDR2 as YYEKEE (reference sequence). This CDR3 reads CAGSFIDAQGTDTQYF. The CDR3 nucleotides are TGTGCCGGCAGCTTCATCGATGCACAGGGGACAGATACGCAGTATTTT.

This chain connects TRBV6-5 to TRBJ1-5; no clear D. The CDR3 sequence is 14 residues long. V shed 3 bases and J shed 3 bases, with 9 bases lying between them. Germline-derived CDR1 and CDR2 are MNHEY and SVGAGI. The CDR3 nucleotides are TGTGCCAGCAGTTATTACGGGAACAATCAGCCCCAGCATTTT. Translating it yields CASSYYGNNQPQHF.

This clonotype has just a few counts. CDR3: CSASGEAGGIPEQFF. The CDR3, as DNA: TGCAGTGCTAGTGGTGAGGCGGGGGGGATCCCCGAGCAGTTCTTC. This sequence joins TRBV20-1 and TRBJ2-1, with TRBD2 matching over 9 bases. V was pared by 3 bases and J by 10 bases, with 13 bases of the junction left unmatched. The germline gives CDR1 DFQATT, CDR2 SNEGSKA (reference sequence). The CDR3 loop spans 15 amino acids.

V and J are TRBV5-1 and TRBJ2-1; D perhaps matches TRBD2 (5 bases). The CDR3 totals 16 residues. Germline CDR1 is SGHRS and CDR2 is YFSETQ. With 0 bases removed from V and 6 bases from J, the gap between germline ends came to 16 bases. The CDR3 DNA follows: TGCGCCAGCAGCTTGGAGCCCACTAGGTATGGCAATGAGCAGTTCTTC. Translated: CASSLEPTRYGNEQFF.

The chain employs TRBV12-3 or TRBV12-4 and TRBJ2-7, with D tentatively TRBD1 (5 bases). This CDR3 spans 14 amino acids. Trimming took 5 bases from V and 5 from J, leaving 16 bases between them. CDR3 nucleotides: TGTGCCAGCAGTCCATCAGGGTTGGGCGACGAGCAGTACTTC. Amino acids: CASSPSGLGDEQYF.

The V call is TRBV4-1, the J call TRBJ1-1, with D possibly TRBD1 on 6 matching bases. The CDR3 length is 17 residues. CDR1 and CDR2 (germline): MGHRA, YSYEKL. Trimming shortened V by 4 bases and J by 4 bases, and 22 bases separated the two germline ends. The CDR3, as DNA: TGCGCCAGCAGCCCAAGATGGCAGGGGTCCGGTAGCACTGAAGCTTTCTTT. The encoded protein is CASSPRWQGSGSTEAFF.

This rearrangement joins TRBV10-3 to TRBJ2-1, with 7 bases that match TRBD2. This CDR3 has 18 residues. V shed 5 bases and J 1 base; nucleotides not matched to a gene: 14. The V gene's germline CDR1 is ENHRY and CDR2 SYGVKD. In DNA form, the CDR3 reads TGTGCCATCAGTCCCTCGGGTGGGCGGGGGAGTTCCTACAATGAGCAGTTCTTC. This sequence encodes CAISPSGGRGSSYNEQFF.

The V gene is TRBV4-3, the J gene TRBJ2-5; 7 nucleotides match TRBD1. CDR1 is LGHNA and CDR2 is YSLEER in the germline V gene. V lost 2 bases to trimming and J lost 4 bases; unmatched junction nucleotides: 22. CDR3 length: 20 amino acids. The CDR3 sequence is CASSQKARGYRGGSGETQYF. CDR3 coding DNA: TGCGCCAGCAGCCAAAAGGCACGCGGGTACAGGGGTGGTTCCGGAGAGACCCAGTACTTC.

This clonotype was observed a few times. V gene TRBV7-7 combines with J gene TRBJ2-1; the D gene is possibly TRBD2 (5 bases). Germline V CDR1 and CDR2: SSHAT, FNYEAQ (reference sequence). CDR3 length: 15 amino acids. Trimming took off 1 base at V and 7 bases at J, with 14 bases between the two ends. CDR3 sequence (DNA): TGTGCCAGCAGCTTAGGTAGTAGCGTTTCGAATGAGCAGTTCTTC. Amino acids: CASSLGSSVSNEQFF.

This clonotype was observed a handful of times. The chain combines TRBV6-5 with TRBJ2-7; tentative D call: TRBD2 (6 bases). CDR3 length equals 15 residues. Germline values: CDR1 MNHEY, CDR2 SVGAGI. The germline V and J ends were trimmed by 6 bases and 0 bases, with 15 bases remaining between them. CDR3: CASSPGTDYSYEQYF. CDR3 nucleotides: TGTGCCAGCAGCCCCGGGACGGACTACTCCTACGAGCAGTACTTC.

The rearrangement uses TRBV7-8 and TRBJ1-1; D is unclear. This CDR3 has 15 residues. The germline V gene has CDR1 SGHVS and CDR2 FQNEAQ. V shed 1 base and J shed 6 bases, with 15 bases lying between them. CDR3: CASSLELTEWSEAFF. CDR3 nucleotide sequence: TGTGCCAGCAGCTTAGAGCTCACAGAGTGGTCTGAAGCTTTCTTT.

With respect to this clonotype: A junction end diverges from the germline sequence, so it may reflect a read error. The V call is TRBV12-3 or TRBV12-4, the J call TRBJ1-2; D remains ambiguous. The CDR3 runs to 12 residues. The CDR3 nucleotides are TGTGCCAGCAGCCGCCGACTGCATGGCAACACCTTC. This translates into CASSRRLHGNTF.

This clonotype has only a few counts. The chain combines TRBV20-1 with TRBJ1-4, with 7 bases fitting TRBD1. The junction had 10 bases not matched to a gene; V was cut back by 5 bases and J by 4 bases. The CDR3 runs to 15 residues. The V gene's germline CDR1 is DFQATT and CDR2 SNEGSKA (reference sequence). The CDR3 is CSASQPGQFNEKLFF. DNA for the CDR3: TGCAGTGCTTCTCAGCCGGGACAGTTTAATGAAAAACTGTTTTTT.

The rearrangement uses TRBV13 and TRBJ2-3; possibly TRBD2 for D (6 bases). There are 20 residues in the CDR3. V gave up 5 bases and J gave up 0 bases, with 27 bases separating them. Germline CDR1 is PRHDT and CDR2 is FYEKMQ (reference sequence). The CDR3: CASSLHLGRGPEGSTDTQYF. CDR3 sequence (DNA): TGTGCCAGCAGCCTCCACCTGGGGCGGGGACCTGAGGGGAGCACAGATACGCAGTATTTT.

This clonotype was observed a handful of times. This chain joins TRBV7-2 and TRBJ2-5; possible D gene TRBD1, 5 bases. The CDR3 extends over 12 amino acids. Trimming pared 4 bases from V and 4 bases from J, leaving 7 bases between. Germline CDR1 SGHTA, CDR2 FQGNSA. The CDR3 DNA is TGTGCCAGCAGCTGGACACTAGAGACCCAGTACTTC. It is translated as CASSWTLETQYF.

This clonotype turned up a few times. The chain employs TRBV6-5 and TRBJ2-4, with 7 bases lining up with TRBD1. Germline V gene data show CDR1 as MNHEY and CDR2 as SVGAGI. This CDR3 is built from 15 residues. V was clipped by 5 bases and J by 2 bases; unmatched bases: 6. The CDR3 region has the DNA TGTGCCAGCAGTAGCGACAGGGCCACCAAAAACATTCAGTACTTC. Amino acids: CASSSDRATKNIQYF.

In the case of this clonotype: One junction end disagrees with the germline gene, perhaps due to a read error. The V gene is TRBV28, the J gene TRBJ1-2; D not certain. Germline CDR1 is MDHEN and CDR2 is SYDVKM. This CDR3 is built from 15 residues. The CDR3 DNA reads as TGTGCCGGCAGTCCAACCGGAGGTGCGGACTATGGCTACACCTTC. Its translation: CAGSPTGGADYGYTF.

The chain employs TRBV4-2 and TRBJ1-2, with a weak D call TRBD1 (5 bases). Germline CDR1 LGHNA, CDR2 YNFKEQ. V was cut by 1 base and J by 3 bases, with 12 bases left in between. The CDR3 is made up of 15 amino acids. The CDR3 sequence is CASSQGARVHYGYTF. DNA of the CDR3: TGTGCCAGCAGCCAAGGGGCCAGGGTTCACTATGGCTACACCTTC.

The V and J genes are TRBV4-2 and TRBJ2-1; 10 nucleotides agree with TRBD2. The germline V gene encodes CDR1 LGHNA and CDR2 YNFKEQ. The CDR3 has 17 amino acids. J gave up 4 bases and V 1 base, and 7 bases lay outside the gene matches. The CDR3 loop is CASSQVVLAGGYNEQFF. The CDR3 nucleotides are TGTGCCAGCAGCCAAGTTGTGTTAGCGGGGGGTTACAATGAGCAGTTCTTC.

The gene calls are TRBV7-2 and TRBJ2-1, with TRBD2 identical over 8 bases. The V and J ends lost 2 bases and 6 bases, in that order; junction bases with no gene match: 3. The CDR3 is 14 residues long. Germline lookup yields CDR1 SGHTA and CDR2 FQGNSA. The CDR3 spells CASSLSGGVNEQFF. The CDR3 DNA reads TGTGCCAGCAGCTTATCCGGGGGGGTCAATGAGCAGTTCTTC.

At least ten counts were recorded for this clonotype. The rearrangement links TRBV29-1 to TRBJ2-5, with unresolved D. The tail of the sequence fits TRBJ2-7 better, so the J call may be wrong. This CDR3 comprises 12 residues. From germline, CDR1 is SQVTM and CDR2 ANQGSEA. CDR3 DNA: TGCAGCGTTGAAGAAGCTGGGTACGAGCAGTACTTC. This encodes CSVEEAGYEQYF.